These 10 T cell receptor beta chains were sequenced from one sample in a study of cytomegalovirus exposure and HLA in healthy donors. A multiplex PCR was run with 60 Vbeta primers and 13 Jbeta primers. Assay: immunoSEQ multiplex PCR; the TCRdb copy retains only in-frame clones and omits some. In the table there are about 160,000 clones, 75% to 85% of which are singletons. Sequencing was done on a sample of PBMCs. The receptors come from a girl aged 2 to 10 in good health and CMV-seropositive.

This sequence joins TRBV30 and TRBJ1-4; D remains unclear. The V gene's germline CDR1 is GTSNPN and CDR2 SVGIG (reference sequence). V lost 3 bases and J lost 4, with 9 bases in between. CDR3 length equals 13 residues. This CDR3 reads CAWSIGGNEKLFF. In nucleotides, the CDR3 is TGTGCCTGGAGCATAGGAGGTAATGAAAAACTGTTTTTT.

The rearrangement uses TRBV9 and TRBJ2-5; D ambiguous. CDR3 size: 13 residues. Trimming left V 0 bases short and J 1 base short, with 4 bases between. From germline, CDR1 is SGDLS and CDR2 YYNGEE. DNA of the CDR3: TGTGCCAGCAGCGTAGGGGCCCAAGAGACCCAGTACTTC. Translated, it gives CASSVGAQETQYF. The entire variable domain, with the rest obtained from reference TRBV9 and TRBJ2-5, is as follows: DSGVTQTPKHLITATGQRVTLRCSPRSGDLSVYWYQQSLDQGLQFLIQYYNGEERAKGNILERFSAQQFPDLHSELNLSSLELGDSALYFCASSVGAQETQYFGPGTRLLVL.

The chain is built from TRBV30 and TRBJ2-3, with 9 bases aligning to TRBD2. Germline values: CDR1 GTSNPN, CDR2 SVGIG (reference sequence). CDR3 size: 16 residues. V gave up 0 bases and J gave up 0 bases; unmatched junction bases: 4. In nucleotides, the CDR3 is TGTGCCTGGAGTGTACCTAGCGGGACTAGCACAGATACGCAGTATTTT. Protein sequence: CAWSVPSGTSTDTQYF.

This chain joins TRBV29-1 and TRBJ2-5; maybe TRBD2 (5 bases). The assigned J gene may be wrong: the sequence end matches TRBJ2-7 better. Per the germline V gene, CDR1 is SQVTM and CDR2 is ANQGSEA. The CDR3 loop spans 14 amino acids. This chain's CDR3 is CSVPGSPQPYEQYF. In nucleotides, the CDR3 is TGCAGCGTGCCGGGGAGCCCACAACCTTACGAGCAGTACTTC.

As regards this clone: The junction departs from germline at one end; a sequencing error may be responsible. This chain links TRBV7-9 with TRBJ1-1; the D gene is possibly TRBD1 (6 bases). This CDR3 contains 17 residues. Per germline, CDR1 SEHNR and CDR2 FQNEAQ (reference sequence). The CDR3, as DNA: TGTTCCAGCAGCTTAGGGCAGGGGTGGTTCGTGAACACTGAAGCTTTCTTT. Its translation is CSSSLGQGWFVNTEAFF.

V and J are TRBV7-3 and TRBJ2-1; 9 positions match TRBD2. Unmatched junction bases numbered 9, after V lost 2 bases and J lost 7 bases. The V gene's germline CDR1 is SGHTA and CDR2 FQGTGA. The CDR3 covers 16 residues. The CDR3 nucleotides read TGTGCCAGCAGCTTAGGGGGCGGGAGGGCTAGAAATGAGCAGTTCTTC. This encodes CASSLGGGRARNEQFF. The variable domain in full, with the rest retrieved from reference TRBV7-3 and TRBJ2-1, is GAGVSQTPSNKVTEKGKYVELRCDPISGHTALYWYRQSLGQGPEFLIYFQGTGAADDSGLPNDRFFAVRPEGSVSTLKIQRTERGDSAVYLCASSLGGGRARNEQFFGPGTRLTVL.

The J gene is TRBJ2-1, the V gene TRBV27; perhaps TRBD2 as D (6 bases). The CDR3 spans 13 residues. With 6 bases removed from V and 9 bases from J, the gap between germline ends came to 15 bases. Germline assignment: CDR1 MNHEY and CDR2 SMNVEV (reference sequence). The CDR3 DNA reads TGTGCCAGCAGATCGGGGGAGGCGTTTGAGCAGTTCTTC. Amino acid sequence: CASRSGEAFEQFF.

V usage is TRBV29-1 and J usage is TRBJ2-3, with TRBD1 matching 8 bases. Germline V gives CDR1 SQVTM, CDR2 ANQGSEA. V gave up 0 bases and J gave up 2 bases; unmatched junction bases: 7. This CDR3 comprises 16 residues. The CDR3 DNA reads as TGCAGCGTTGAAGATCCAGGGGGCTACTTCACAGATACGCAGTATTTT. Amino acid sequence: CSVEDPGGYFTDTQYF.

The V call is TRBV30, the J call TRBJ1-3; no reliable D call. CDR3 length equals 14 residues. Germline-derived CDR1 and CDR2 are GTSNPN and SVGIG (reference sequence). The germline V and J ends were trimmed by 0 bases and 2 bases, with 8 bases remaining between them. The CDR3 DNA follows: TGTGCCTGGAGTGTACGGGTAACTGGAAACACCATATATTTT. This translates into CAWSVRVTGNTIYF.

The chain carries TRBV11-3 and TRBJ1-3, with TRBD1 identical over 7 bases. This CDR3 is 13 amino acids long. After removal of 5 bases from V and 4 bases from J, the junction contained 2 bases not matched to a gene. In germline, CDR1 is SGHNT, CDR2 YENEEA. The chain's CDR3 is CASSLGQGNTIYF. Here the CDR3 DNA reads TGTGCCAGCAGCCTGGGACAGGGAAACACCATATATTTT.